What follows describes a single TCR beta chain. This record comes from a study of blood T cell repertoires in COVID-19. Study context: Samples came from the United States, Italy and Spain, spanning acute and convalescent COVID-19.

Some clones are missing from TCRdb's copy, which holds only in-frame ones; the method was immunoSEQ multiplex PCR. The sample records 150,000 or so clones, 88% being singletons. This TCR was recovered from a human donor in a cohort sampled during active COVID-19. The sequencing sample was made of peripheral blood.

CDR3 DNA: TGTGCCAGCAGCTTAGAGGTTGTCCGGGGACAGGGAATTCAGTACTTC. Its protein is CASSLEVVRGQGIQYF. This chain connects TRBV7-2 to TRBJ2-4, with 9 positions matching TRBD1. Germline CDR1 is SGHTA and CDR2 is FQGNSA. The CDR3 covers 16 residues. With 1 base clipped from V and 10 bases from J, the junction kept 11 bases outside the gene matches. Filled out from reference TRBV7-2 and TRBJ2-4, the complete variable domain reads GAGVSQSPSNKVTEKGKDVELRCDPISGHTALYWYRQSLGQGLEFLIYFQGNSAPDKSGLPSDRFSAERTGGSVSTLTIQRTQQEDSAVYLCASSLEVVRGQGIQYFGAGTRLSVL.